Listed below are T cell receptor beta chains from one sample, sequenced in a study of CD4 and CD8 cells across lung adenocarcinoma regions. Each CDR3 protein is one row after TCRdb ran MiXCR on the PCR reads. Of under 20,000 distinct CDR3 sequences listed, 46% were seen once; the top ten hold less than 20%. Sequencing was performed on CD4+ T cells from the margin of a lung tumor. The receptors were gathered from a male donor with lung adenocarcinoma. The CD4 and CD8 labels of this study may be unreliable. Each CDR3 is given without its conserved first and last residue.

TRBV6-1	TRBJ2-2	ASRGTSGSPTGELF
TRBV30	TRBJ2-5	AWSSSLETQY
TRBV10-2	.	ASKPAGRVETQY
TRBV9	TRBJ1-2	ASSVDVGDLVGSYGYT
TRBV10-2	TRBJ2-3	ASSADRGLGTDTQY
TRBV4-2	TRBJ1-2	ASSRGQGGNYGYT
TRBV7-3	TRBJ2-3	ASSLFGGTDTQY
TRBV3-1	TRBJ2-3	ASSQLWGTQY
TRBV10-1	.	ASSPRDRPYEQY
TRBV11-2	TRBJ2-6	ASSSIGEHGANVLT